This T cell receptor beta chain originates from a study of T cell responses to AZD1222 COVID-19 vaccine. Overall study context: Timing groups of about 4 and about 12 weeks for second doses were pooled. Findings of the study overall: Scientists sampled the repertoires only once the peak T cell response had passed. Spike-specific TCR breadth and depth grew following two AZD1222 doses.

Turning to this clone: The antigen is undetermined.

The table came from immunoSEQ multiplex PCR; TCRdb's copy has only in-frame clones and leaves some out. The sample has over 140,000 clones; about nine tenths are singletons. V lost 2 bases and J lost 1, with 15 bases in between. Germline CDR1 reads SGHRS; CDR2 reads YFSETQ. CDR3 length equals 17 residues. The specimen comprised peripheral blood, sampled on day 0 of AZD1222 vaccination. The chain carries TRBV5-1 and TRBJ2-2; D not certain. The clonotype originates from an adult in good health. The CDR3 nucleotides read TGCGCCAGCAGCTTTTCGCCCCCGGCCCTGAACACCGGGGAGCTGTTTTTT. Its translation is CASSFSPPALNTGELFF.